This T cell receptor beta chain was captured in a study of blood T cell repertoires in COVID-19. Study in general: COVID-19 samples from acute and convalescent phases originated in the United States, Italy and Spain. The cDNA or gDNA used as material had been derived from T cells, B-cell-depleted T cells, or PBMCs.

This CDR3 has 15 amino acids. Germline V gene sequence: CDR1 MNHNS, CDR2 SASEGT. V dropped 1 base and J dropped 3 bases, with 10 bases sitting between them. Study processing details: Cell counts per sample came from amplifying reference gene primers. Generated by immunoSEQ multiplex PCR, the TCRdb table keeps only in-frame clones and is missing some. That table gives V, J and clone size, and the DNA gave D and trimming. Of about 370,000 clones listed, roughly 90% were seen once; the top ten hold around 3%. The Seattle patients, enrolled during active infection, were followed longitudinally. J is TRBJ1-5 and V is TRBV6-1; no clear D. The sequencing input was peripheral blood. The sequence was obtained from a woman in her twenties or thirties with COVID-19, enrolled during active disease. CDR3: CASSEVRVSNQPQHF. As DNA, the CDR3 is TGTGCCAGCAGTGAAGTGCGGGTATCCAATCAGCCCCAGCATTTT.